This T cell receptor beta chain is from a study of T cell responses to AZD1222 COVID-19 vaccine. Whole-study results and caveats: Among the donors, most were white British and more were female, and clonal diversity was possibly underestimated. Among AZD1222 vaccinees, only five or six were seropositive at baseline.

Remarks on this clone: Its antigen is not identified.

This table comes from immunoSEQ multiplex PCR, and its TCRdb copy is limited to in-frame clones, with some not included. The sample lists around 150,000 clones, about 92% occurring once. The CDR3 contains 15 residues. Germline values: CDR1 LGHNA, CDR2 YNFKEQ. V lost 1 base and J lost 4, with 13 bases in between. This chain uses TRBV4-2 with TRBJ1-1; D unresolved. This specimen was peripheral blood, taken on day 0 of MenACWY control vaccination. The clonotype comes from an adult in good health. The CDR3 DNA reads TGTGCCAGCAGCCAAGGGTACGACTGGTCCACTGAAGCTTTCTTT. As protein: CASSQGYDWSTEAFF.